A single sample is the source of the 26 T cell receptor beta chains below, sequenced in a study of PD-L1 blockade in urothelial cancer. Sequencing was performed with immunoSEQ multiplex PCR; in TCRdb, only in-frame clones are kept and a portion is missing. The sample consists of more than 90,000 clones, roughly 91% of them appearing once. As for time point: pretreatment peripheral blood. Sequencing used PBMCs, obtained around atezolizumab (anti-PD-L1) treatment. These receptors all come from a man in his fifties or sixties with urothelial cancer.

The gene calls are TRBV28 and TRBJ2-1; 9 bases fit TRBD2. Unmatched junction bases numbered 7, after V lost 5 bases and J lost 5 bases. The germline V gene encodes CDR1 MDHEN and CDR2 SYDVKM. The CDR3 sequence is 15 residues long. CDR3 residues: CASSQGGLAHNEQFF. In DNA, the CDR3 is TGTGCCAGCAGTCAAGGGGGACTAGCCCACAATGAGCAGTTCTTC.

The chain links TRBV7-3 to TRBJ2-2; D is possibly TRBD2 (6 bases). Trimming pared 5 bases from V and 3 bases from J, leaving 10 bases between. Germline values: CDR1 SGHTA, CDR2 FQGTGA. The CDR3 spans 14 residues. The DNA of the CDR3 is TGTGCCAGCAGCCCCTCGGGGGACACCGGGGAGCTGTTTTTT. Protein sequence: CASSPSGDTGELFF.

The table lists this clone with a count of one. CDR3 region: CASSEAWGQGVVEQYF. In DNA, the CDR3 is TGTGCCAGCAGTGAAGCTTGGGGACAGGGTGTTGTCGAGCAGTACTTC. The gene calls are TRBV2 and TRBJ2-7; 9 bases line up with TRBD1. This CDR3 is 16 amino acids long. Germline V gene data show CDR1 as SNHLY and CDR2 as FYNNEI. After removal of 0 bases from V and 6 bases from J, the junction contained 9 bases not matched to a gene.

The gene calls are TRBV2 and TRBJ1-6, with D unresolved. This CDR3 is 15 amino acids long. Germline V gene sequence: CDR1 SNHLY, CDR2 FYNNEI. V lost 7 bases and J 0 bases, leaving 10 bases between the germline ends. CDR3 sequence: CASTGRSSYNSPLHF. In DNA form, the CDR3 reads TGTGCCAGCACGGGTCGGAGCTCCTATAATTCACCCCTCCACTTT.

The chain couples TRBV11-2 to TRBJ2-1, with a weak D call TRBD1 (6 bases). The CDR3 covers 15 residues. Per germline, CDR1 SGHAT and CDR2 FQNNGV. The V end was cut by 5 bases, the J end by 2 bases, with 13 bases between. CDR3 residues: CASSTTGSPYNEQFF. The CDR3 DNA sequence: TGTGCCAGCAGCACTACAGGGTCCCCCTACAATGAGCAGTTCTTC.

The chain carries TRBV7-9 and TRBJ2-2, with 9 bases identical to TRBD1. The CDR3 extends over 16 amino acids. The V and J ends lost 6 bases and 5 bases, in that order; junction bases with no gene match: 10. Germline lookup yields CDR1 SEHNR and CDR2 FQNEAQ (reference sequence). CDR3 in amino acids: CASSREQGARTGELFF. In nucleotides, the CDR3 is TGTGCCAGCAGTCGGGAACAGGGGGCGAGGACCGGGGAGCTGTTTTTT.

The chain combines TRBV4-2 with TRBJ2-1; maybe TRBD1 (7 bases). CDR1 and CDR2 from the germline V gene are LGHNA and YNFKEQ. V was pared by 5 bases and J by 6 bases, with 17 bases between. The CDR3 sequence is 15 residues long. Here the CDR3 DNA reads TGTGCCAGCAGCTCGCGACAGGGAGGAGGCAATGAGCAGTTCTTC. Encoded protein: CASSSRQGGGNEQFF.

CDR3 region: CASSQDVPVSLNTEAFF. The DNA for the CDR3 is TGTGCCAGCAGCCAAGATGTCCCAGTCTCATTGAACACTGAAGCTTTCTTT. The chain carries TRBV4-2 and TRBJ1-1; D is undetermined. Per germline, CDR1 LGHNA and CDR2 YNFKEQ. Trimming pared 0 bases from V and 0 bases from J, leaving 14 bases between. This CDR3 region has 17 residues.

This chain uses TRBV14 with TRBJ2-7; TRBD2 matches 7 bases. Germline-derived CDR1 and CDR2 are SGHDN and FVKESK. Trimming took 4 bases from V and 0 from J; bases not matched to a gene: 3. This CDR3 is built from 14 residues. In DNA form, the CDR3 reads TGTGCCAGCAGCCTTCTAGCGGCCTCCTACGAGCAGTACTTC. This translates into CASSLLAASYEQYF.

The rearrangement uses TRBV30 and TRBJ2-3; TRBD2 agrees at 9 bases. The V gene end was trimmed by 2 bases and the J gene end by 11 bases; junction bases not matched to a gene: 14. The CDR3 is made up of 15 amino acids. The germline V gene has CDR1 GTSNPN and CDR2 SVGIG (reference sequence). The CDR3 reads CAWSLRPSGAKGQYF. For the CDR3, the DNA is TGTGCCTGGAGTCTAAGGCCTAGCGGGGCCAAAGGGCAGTATTTT.

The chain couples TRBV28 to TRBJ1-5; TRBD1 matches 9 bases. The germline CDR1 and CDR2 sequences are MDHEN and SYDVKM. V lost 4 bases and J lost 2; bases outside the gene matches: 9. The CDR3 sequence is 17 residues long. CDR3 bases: TGTGCCAGCAGTTCGACAGGGGGTCTGTTGGGCAATCAGCCCCAGCATTTT. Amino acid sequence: CASSSTGGLLGNQPQHF.

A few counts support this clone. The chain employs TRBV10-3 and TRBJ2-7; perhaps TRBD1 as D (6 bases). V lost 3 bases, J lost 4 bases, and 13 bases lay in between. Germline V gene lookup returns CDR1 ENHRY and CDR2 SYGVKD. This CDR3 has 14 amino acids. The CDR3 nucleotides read TGTGCCATCAGTGAACCGGGACAACGGTACGAGCAGTACTTC. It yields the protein CAISEPGQRYEQYF.

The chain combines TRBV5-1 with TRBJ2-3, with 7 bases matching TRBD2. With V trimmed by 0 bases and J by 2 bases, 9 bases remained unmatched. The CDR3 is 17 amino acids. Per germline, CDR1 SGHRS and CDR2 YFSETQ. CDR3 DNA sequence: TGCGCCAGCAGCTTGGAGGGGTCTAGCGGCTACACAGATACGCAGTATTTT. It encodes CASSLEGSSGYTDTQYF.

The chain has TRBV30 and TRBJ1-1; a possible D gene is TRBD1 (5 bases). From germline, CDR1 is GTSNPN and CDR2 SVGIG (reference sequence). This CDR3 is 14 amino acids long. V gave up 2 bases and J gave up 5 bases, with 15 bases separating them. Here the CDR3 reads CAWSLTPSGTEAFF. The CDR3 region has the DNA TGTGCCTGGAGTCTGACACCATCAGGGACTGAAGCTTTCTTT.

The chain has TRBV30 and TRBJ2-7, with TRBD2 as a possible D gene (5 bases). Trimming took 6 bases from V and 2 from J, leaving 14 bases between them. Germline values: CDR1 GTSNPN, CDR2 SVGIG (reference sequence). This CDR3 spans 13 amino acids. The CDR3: CACNRDPPYEQYF. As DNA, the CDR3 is TGTGCCTGTAACCGGGATCCCCCCTACGAGCAGTACTTC. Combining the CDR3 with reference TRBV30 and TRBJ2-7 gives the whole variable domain SQTIHQWPATLVQPVGSPLSLECTVEGTSNPNLYWYRQAAGRGLQLLFYSVGIGQISSEVPQNLSASRPQDRQFILSSKKLLLSDSGFYLCACNRDPPYEQYFGPGTRLTVT.

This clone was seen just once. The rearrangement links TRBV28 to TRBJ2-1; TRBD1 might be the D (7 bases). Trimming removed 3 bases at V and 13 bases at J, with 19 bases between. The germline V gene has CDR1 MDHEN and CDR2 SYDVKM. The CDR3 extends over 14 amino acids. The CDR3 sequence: CASSFPGTVREQFF. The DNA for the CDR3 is TGTGCCAGCAGTTTCCCGGGGACAGTGCGGGAACAGTTCTTC.

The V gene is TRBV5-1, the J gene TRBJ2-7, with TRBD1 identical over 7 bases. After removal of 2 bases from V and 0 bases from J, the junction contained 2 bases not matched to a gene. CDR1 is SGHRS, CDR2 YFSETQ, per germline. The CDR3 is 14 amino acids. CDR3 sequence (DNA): TGCGCCAGCAGCTTCGACAGGGACTCCTACGAGCAGTACTTC. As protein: CASSFDRDSYEQYF.

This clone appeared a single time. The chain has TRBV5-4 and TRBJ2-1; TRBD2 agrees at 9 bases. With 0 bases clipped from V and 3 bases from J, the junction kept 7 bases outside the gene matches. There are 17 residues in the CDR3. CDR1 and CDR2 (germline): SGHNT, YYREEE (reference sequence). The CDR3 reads CASSLGASGVIYNEQFF. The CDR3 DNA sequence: TGTGCCAGCAGCTTGGGGGCTAGCGGGGTCATCTACAATGAGCAGTTCTTC.

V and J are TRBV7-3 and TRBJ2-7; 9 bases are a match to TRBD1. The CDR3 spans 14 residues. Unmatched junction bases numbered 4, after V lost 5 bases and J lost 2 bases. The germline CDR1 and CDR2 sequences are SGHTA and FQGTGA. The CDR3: CASSAGTGTYEQYF. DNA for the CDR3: TGTGCCAGCAGCGCCGGGACAGGGACCTACGAGCAGTACTTC. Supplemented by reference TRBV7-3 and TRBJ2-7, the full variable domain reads GAGVSQTPSNKVTEKGKYVELRCDPISGHTALYWYRQSLGQGPEFLIYFQGTGAADDSGLPNDRFFAVRPEGSVSTLKIQRTERGDSAVYLCASSAGTGTYEQYFGPGTRLTVT.

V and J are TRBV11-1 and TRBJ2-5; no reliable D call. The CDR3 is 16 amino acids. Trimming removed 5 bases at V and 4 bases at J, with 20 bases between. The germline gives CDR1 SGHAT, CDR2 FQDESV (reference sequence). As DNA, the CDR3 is TGTGCCAGCAGCCTGACGTTAGAGGTCCTACGAGAGACCCAGTACTTC. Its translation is CASSLTLEVLRETQYF.

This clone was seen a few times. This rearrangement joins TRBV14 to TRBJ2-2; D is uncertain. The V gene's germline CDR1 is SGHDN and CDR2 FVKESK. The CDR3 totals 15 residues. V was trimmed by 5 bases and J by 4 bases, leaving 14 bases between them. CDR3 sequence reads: CASSSSGGATGELFF. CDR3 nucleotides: TGTGCCAGCAGCAGTAGTGGCGGAGCCACCGGGGAGCTGTTTTTT.

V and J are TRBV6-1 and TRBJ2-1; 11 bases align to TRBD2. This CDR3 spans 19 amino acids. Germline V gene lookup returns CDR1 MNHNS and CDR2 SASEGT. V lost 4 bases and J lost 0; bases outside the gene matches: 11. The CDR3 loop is CASSAHSGRAGSSYNEQFF. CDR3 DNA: TGTGCCAGCAGTGCACATAGCGGGAGGGCCGGGAGCTCCTACAATGAGCAGTTCTTC.

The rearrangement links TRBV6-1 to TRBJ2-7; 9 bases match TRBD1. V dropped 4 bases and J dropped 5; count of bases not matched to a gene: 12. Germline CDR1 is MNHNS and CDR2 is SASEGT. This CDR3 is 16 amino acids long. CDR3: CASSGALRQGGHEQYF. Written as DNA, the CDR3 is TGTGCCAGCAGTGGAGCACTGCGACAGGGGGGTCACGAGCAGTACTTC.

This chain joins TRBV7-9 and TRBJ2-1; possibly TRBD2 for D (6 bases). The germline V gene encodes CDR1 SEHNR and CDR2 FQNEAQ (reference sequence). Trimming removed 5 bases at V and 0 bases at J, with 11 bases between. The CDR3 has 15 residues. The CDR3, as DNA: TGTGCCAGCAGCCTCCCGGGAGCCTCCTACAATGAGCAGTTCTTC. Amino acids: CASSLPGASYNEQFF. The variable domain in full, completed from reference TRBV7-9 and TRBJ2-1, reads DTGVSQNPRHKITKRGQNVTFRCDPISEHNRLYWYRQTLGQGPEFLTYFQNEAQLEKSRLLSDRFSAERPKGSFSTLEIQRTEQGDSAMYLCASSLPGASYNEQFFGPGTRLTVL.

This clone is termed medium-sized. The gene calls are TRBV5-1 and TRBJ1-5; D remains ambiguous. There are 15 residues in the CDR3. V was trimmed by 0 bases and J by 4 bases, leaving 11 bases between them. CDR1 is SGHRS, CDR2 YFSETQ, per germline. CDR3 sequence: CASSLGTAYNQPQHF. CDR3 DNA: TGCGCCAGCAGCTTGGGCACCGCCTATAATCAGCCCCAGCATTTT.

The CDR3 region is CASSQDSAGTSGGANTGELFF. As DNA, the CDR3 is TGCGCCAGCAGCCAAGATAGTGCGGGGACTAGCGGGGGGGCAAACACCGGGGAGCTGTTTTTT. The chain combines TRBV4-1 with TRBJ2-2, with 16 bases that match TRBD2. With 0 bases clipped from V and 2 bases from J, the junction kept 9 bases outside the gene matches. CDR1 MGHRA and CDR2 YSYEKL come from the germline V gene. CDR3 length equals 21 residues.